What follows describes a single TCR beta chain. The CDR3 is 11 residues long. The germline V gene has CDR1 LGHDT and CDR2 YNNKEL (reference sequence). V lost 1 base, J lost 4 bases, and 0 bases lay in between. These data come from a study of control samples from healthy donors and cancer patients. Here immunoSEQ multiplex PCR was the method, and the copy in TCRdb shows in-frame clones only, minus some. The data contain about 200,000 clones, 91% of them seen just once; the ten biggest clones take up about 2%. The sample comprised blood. The sequence came from a man aged 25 to 45 in good health. This sequence joins TRBV3-1 (or the pseudogene TRBV3-2) and TRBJ2-3; D not certain. CDR3 amino acids: CASSQADTQYF. CDR3 nucleotide sequence: TGTGCCAGCAGCCAAGCAGATACGCAGTATTTT.